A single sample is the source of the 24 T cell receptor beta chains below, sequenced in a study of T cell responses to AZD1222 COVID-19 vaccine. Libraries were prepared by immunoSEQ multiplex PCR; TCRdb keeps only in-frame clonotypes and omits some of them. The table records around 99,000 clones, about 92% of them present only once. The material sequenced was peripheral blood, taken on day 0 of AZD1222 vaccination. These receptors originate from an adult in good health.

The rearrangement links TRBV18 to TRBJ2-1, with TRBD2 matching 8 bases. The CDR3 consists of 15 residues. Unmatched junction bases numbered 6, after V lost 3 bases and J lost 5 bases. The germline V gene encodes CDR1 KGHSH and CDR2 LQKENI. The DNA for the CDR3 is TGTGCCAGCTCACCGTCCGGGACTAGAAACAATGAGCAGTTCTTC. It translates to CASSPSGTRNNEQFF.

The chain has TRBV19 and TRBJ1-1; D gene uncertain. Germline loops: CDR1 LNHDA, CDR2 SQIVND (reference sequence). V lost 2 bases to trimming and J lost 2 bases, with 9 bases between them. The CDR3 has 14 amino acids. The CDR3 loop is CASSILSANTEAFF. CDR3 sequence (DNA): TGTGCCAGTAGTATATTGTCGGCTAACACTGAAGCTTTCTTT.

The CDR3 spells CASSQFGQMGTDTQYF. The CDR3 DNA follows: TGCGCCAGCAGCCAGTTTGGACAGATGGGGACAGATACGCAGTATTTT. This chain uses TRBV4-3 with TRBJ2-3; D is perhaps TRBD1 (6 bases). The CDR3 covers 16 residues. Trimming removed 3 bases at V and 3 bases at J, with 16 bases between. CDR1 is LGHNA, CDR2 YSLEER, per germline.

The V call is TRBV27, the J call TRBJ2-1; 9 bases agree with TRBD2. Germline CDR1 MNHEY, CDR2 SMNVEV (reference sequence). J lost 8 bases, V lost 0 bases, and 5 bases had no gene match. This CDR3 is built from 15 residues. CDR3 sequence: CASSLSRGGAYEQFF. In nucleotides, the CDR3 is TGTGCCAGCAGTTTATCTCGCGGGGGGGCCTATGAGCAGTTCTTC.

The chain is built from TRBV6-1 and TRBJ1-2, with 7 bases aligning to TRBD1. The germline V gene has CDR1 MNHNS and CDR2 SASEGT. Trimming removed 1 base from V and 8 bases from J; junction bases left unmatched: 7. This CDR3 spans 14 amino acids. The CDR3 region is CASSEGAGGKGYTF. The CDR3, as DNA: TGTGCCAGCAGTGAAGGGGCAGGGGGGAAAGGCTACACCTTC.

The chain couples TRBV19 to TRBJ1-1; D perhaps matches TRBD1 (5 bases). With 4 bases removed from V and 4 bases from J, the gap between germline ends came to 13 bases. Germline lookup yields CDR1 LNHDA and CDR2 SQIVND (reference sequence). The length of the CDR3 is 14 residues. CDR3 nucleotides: TGTGCCAGTAGTACTGGGATTGGGGCCACTGAAGCTTTCTTT. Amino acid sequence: CASSTGIGATEAFF.

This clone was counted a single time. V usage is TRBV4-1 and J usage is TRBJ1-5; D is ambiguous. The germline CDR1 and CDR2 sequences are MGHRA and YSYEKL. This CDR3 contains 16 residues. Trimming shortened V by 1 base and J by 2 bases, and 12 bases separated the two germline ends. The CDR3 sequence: CASSQGTSARNQPQHF. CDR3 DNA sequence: TGCGCCAGCAGCCAAGGGACCTCGGCCCGCAATCAGCCCCAGCATTTT.

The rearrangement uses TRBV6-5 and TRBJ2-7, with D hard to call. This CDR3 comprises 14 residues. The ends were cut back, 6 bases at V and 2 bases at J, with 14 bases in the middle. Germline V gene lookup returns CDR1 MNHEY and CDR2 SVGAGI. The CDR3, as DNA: TGTGCCAGCAGCTGGGGTTTAGAAACCTACGAGCAGTACTTC. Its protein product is CASSWGLETYEQYF.

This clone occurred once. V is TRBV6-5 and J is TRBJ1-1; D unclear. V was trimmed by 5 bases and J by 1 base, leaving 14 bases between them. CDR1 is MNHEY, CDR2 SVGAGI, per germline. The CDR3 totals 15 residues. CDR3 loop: CASSLRPRGNTEAFF. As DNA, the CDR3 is TGTGCCAGCAGTCTCCGACCACGTGGGAACACTGAAGCTTTCTTT.

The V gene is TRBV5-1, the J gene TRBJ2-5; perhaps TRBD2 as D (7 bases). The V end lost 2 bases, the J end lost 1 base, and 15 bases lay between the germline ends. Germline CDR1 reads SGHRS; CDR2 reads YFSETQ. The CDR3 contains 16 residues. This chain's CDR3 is CASSFVGGRSQETQYF. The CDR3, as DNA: TGCGCCAGCAGCTTCGTCGGGGGGCGCTCCCAAGAGACCCAGTACTTC.

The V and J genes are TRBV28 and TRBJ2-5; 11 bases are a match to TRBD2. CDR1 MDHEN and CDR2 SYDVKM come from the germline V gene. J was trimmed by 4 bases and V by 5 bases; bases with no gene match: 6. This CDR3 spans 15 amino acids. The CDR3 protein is CASSHPGLAVETQYF. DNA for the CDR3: TGTGCCAGCAGTCACCCGGGACTAGCGGTAGAGACCCAGTACTTC.

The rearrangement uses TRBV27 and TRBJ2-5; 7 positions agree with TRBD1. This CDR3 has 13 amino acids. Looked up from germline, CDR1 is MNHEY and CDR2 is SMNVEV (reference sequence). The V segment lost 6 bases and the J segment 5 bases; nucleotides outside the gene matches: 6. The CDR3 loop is CASSEQGIETQYF. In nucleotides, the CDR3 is TGTGCCAGCAGCGAACAGGGGATTGAGACCCAGTACTTC.

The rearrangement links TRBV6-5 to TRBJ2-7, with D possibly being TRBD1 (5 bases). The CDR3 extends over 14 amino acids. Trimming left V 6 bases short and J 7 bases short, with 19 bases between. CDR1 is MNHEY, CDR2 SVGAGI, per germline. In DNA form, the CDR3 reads TGTGCCAGCAGGACGGCAGGGATAAACAGGGAGCAGTACTTC. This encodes CASRTAGINREQYF.

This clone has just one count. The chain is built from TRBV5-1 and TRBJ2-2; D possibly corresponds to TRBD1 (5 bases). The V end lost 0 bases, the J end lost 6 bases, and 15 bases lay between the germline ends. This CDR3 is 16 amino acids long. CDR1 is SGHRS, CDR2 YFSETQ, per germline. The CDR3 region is CASSLAEWTMSGELFF. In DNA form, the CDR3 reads TGCGCCAGCAGCTTGGCCGAATGGACAATGTCCGGGGAGCTGTTTTTT.

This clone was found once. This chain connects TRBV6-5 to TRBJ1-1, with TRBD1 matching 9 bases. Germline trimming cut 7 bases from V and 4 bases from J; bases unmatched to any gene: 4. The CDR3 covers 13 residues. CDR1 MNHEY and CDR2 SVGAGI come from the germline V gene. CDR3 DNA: TGTGCCAGCAACAGGGGGCTGGGCACTGAAGCTTTCTTT. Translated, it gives CASNRGLGTEAFF.

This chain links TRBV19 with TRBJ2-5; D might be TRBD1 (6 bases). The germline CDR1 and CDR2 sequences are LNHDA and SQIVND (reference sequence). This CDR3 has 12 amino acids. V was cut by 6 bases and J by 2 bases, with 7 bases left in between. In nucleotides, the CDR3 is TGTGCCAGTAGCGGACAGCAAGAGACCCAGTACTTC. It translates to CASSGQQETQYF.

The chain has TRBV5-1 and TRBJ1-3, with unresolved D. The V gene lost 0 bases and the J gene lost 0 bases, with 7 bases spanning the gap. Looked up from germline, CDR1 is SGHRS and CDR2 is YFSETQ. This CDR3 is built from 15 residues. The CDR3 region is CASSLGDGSGNTIYF. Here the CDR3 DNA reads TGCGCCAGCAGCTTGGGAGACGGCTCTGGAAACACCATATATTTT.

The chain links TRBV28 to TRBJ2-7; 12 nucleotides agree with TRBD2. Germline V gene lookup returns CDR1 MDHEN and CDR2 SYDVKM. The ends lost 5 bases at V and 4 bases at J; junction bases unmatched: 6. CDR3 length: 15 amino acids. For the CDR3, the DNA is TGTGCCAGCAGTACTAGCGGGAGGCCCTCGTACGAGCAGTACTTC. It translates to CASSTSGRPSYEQYF.

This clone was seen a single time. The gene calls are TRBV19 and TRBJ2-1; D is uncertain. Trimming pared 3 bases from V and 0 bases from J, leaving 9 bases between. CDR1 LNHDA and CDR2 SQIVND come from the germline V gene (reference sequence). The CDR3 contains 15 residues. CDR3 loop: CASSIAGSSYNEQFF. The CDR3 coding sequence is TGTGCCAGTAGTATTGCAGGCAGCTCCTACAATGAGCAGTTCTTC.

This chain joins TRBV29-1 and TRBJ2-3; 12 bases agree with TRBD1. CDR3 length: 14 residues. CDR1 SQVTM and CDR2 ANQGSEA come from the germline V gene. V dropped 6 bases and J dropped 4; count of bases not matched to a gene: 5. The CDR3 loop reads CSVRDRGRADTQYF. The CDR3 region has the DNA TGCAGCGTGCGGGACAGGGGGCGTGCAGATACGCAGTATTTT.

The CDR3 spells CASSPRDSYSNQPQHF. CDR3 DNA sequence: TGCGCCAGCAGCCCCCGGGACAGCTATAGCAATCAGCCCCAGCATTTT. The chain links TRBV10-1 to TRBJ1-5, with 7 bases matching TRBD1. CDR3 size: 16 residues. Looked up from germline, CDR1 is WNHNN and CDR2 is SYGVQD (reference sequence). Trimming cost V 6 bases and J 0 bases; bases outside gene matches: 8.

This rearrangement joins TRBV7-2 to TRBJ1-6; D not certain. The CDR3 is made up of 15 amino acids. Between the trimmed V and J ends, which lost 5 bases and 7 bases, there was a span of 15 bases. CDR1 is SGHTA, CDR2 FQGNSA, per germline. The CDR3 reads CASSHGSGANSPLHF. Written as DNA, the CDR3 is TGTGCCAGCAGCCACGGGTCGGGCGCGAATTCACCCCTCCACTTT.

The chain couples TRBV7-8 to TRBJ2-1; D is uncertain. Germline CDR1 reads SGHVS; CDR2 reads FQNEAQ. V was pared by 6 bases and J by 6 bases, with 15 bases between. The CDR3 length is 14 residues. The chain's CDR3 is CASSRQMGSNEQFF. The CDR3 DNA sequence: TGTGCCAGCAGTCGCCAGATGGGCTCCAATGAGCAGTTCTTC.

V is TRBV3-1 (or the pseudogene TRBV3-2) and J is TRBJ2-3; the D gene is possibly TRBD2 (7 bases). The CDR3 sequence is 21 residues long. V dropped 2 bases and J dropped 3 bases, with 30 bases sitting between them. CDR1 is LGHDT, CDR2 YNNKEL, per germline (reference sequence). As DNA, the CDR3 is TGTGCCAGCAGCCAAAAGACTCGGGGGGCCCAAGATTCCCGATTAACAGATACGCAGTATTTT. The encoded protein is CASSQKTRGAQDSRLTDTQYF.